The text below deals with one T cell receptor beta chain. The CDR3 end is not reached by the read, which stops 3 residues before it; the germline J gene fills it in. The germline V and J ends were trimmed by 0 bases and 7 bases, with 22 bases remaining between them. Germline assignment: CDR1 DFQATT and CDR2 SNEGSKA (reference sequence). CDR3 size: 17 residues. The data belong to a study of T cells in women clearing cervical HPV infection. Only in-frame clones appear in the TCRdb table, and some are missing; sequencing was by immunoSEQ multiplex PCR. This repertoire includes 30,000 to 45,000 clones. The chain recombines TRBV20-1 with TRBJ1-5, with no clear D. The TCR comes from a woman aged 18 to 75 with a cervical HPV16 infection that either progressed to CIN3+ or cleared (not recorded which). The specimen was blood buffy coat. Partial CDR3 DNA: TGCAGTGCTAGAGATAGAGAGGGCAGGTTAATTGGACAGCCC. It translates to CSARDREGRLIGQP. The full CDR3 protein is CSARDREGRLIGQPQHF.